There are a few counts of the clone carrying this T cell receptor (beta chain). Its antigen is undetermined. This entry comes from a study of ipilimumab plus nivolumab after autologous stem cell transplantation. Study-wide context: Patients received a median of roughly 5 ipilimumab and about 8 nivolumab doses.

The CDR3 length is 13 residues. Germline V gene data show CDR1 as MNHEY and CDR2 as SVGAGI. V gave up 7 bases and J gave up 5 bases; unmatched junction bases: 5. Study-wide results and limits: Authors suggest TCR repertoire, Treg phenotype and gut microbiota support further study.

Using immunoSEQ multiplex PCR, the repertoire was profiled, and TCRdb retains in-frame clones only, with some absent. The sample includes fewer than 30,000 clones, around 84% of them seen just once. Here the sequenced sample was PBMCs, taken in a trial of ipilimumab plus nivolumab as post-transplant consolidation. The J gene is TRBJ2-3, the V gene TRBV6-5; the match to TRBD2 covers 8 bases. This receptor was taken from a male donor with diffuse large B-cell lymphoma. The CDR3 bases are TGTGCCAGCAAAGGTAGCGGGATAGATACGCAGTATTTT. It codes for CASKGSGIDTQYF.